The 19 T cell receptor beta chains below all came from one sample that was sequenced in a study of beta chain features in type 1 diabetes. Expressed TCRB transcripts were sequenced after all isolated RNA was converted to cDNA. Generated by immunoSEQ multiplex PCR, the TCRdb table keeps only in-frame clones and is missing some. The repertoire includes around 160,000 clones, roughly 50% of them detected once, and around 0.43% sits in the top ten. Sequencing used Tregs from blood. Source of these receptors: a man between 18 and 29 years old in good health.

In its sample, this clone was seen a few times. The DNA for the CDR3 is TGTGCCAGCAGCCCAGCAGGGACAGGGATTCATGAGCAGTTCTTC. As protein: CASSPAGTGIHEQFF. The V call is TRBV2, the J call TRBJ2-1; 9 bases agree with TRBD1. Per the germline V gene, CDR1 is SNHLY and CDR2 is FYNNEI. The CDR3 consists of 15 residues. V trimming: 6 bases; J trimming: 8 bases; junction bases outside the gene matches: 11.

Only a few counts were recorded for this clone. Other DNA sequences from this sample encode an identical CDR3 as well. The chain combines TRBV5-1 with TRBJ2-7; D is possibly TRBD1 (6 bases). This CDR3 is 12 amino acids long. Germline CDR1 reads SGHRS; CDR2 reads YFSETQ. Trimming took off 1 base at V and 6 bases at J, with 8 bases between the two ends. This chain's CDR3 is CASSLTGSEQYF. Here the CDR3 DNA reads TGCGCCAGCAGCTTGACAGGGAGCGAGCAGTACTTC.

This clone was observed a few times. The rearrangement uses TRBV19 and TRBJ2-7; D perhaps matches TRBD2 (6 bases). The germline V gene has CDR1 LNHDA and CDR2 SQIVND (reference sequence). V lost 2 bases and J 3 bases, leaving 20 bases between the germline ends. The CDR3 is 17 amino acids. CDR3: CASSIKLAGGMIYEQYF. Here the CDR3 DNA reads TGTGCCAGTAGTATAAAGTTGGCGGGCGGGATGATCTACGAGCAGTACTTC.

This chain uses TRBV7-8 with TRBJ2-1, with 14 positions matching TRBD2. The germline CDR1 and CDR2 sequences are SGHVS and FQNEAQ. V shed 5 bases, J shed 5 bases, and the junction held 2 bases outside the gene matches. This CDR3 is 15 amino acids long. CDR3 region: CASSLGLAGDNEQFF. The CDR3 DNA reads as TGTGCCAGCAGCCTGGGACTAGCGGGGGACAATGAGCAGTTCTTC.

The chain combines TRBV11-2 with TRBJ2-1; D unclear. V was shortened by 2 bases and J by 0 bases, with 8 bases between the two germline ends. Per germline, CDR1 SGHAT and CDR2 FQNNGV. The CDR3 runs to 15 residues. The CDR3 region is CASSLNYFSYNEQFF. The CDR3 DNA sequence: TGTGCCAGCAGCTTAAACTATTTCTCCTACAATGAGCAGTTCTTC.

This clone appeared a few times. V gene TRBV5-1 combines with J gene TRBJ2-3; D not certain. The CDR3 extends over 14 amino acids. Trimming stripped 4 bases from V and 0 bases from J, with 9 bases between. Germline V CDR1 and CDR2: SGHRS, YFSETQ. CDR3 coding DNA: TGCGCCAGCAGCCGCCCCGCGAGCACAGATACGCAGTATTTT. As protein: CASSRPASTDTQYF.

The chain combines TRBV7-2 with TRBJ1-2, with D hard to call. Between the trimmed V and J ends, which lost 1 base and 2 bases, there was a span of 17 bases. The CDR3 extends over 17 amino acids. Germline CDR1 reads SGHTA; CDR2 reads FQGNSA. CDR3 sequence: CASSLVGRADRNYGYTF. CDR3 DNA: TGTGCCAGCAGCTTAGTGGGGAGGGCCGATAGAAACTATGGCTACACCTTC. Full variable domain (missing parts from reference TRBV7-2 and TRBJ1-2): GAGVSQSPSNKVTEKGKDVELRCDPISGHTALYWYRQSLGQGLEFLIYFQGNSAPDKSGLPSDRFSAERTGGSVSTLTIQRTQQEDSAVYLCASSLVGRADRNYGYTFGSGTRLTVV.

This rearrangement joins TRBV28 to TRBJ2-3, with TRBD1 matching over 7 bases. Germline V gives CDR1 MDHEN, CDR2 SYDVKM. The junction had 8 bases not matched to a gene; V was cut back by 2 bases and J by 3 bases. This CDR3 is built from 16 residues. The CDR3 reads CASSLTGVGLTDTQYF. For the CDR3, the DNA is TGTGCCAGCAGTTTAACAGGGGTCGGTTTAACAGATACGCAGTATTTT. The full variable domain, in which reference TRBV28 and TRBJ2-3 provide the parts outside the CDR3, is DVKVTQSSRYLVKRTGEKVFLECVQDMDHENMFWYRQDPGLGLRLIYFSYDVKMKEKGDIPEGYSVSREKKERFSLILESASTNQTSMYLCASSLTGVGLTDTQYFGPGTRLTVL.

This chain links TRBV30 with TRBJ2-3, with D maybe TRBD1 (6 bases). V shed 5 bases and J shed 8 bases, with 20 bases lying between them. The CDR3 covers 14 residues. Germline V CDR1 and CDR2: GTSNPN, SVGIG (reference sequence). DNA of the CDR3: TGTGCCTGGGGCCGGGACACCACCCGGGGTACGCAGTATTTT. Its protein product is CAWGRDTTRGTQYF.

This clone turned up a few times. The chain couples TRBV30 to TRBJ1-2; no firm D call. Trimming removed 2 bases from V and 0 bases from J, with 10 bases in between. The CDR3 has 14 amino acids. Germline CDR1 is GTSNPN and CDR2 is SVGIG (reference sequence). Written as DNA, the CDR3 is TGTGCCTGGAGTCGGAGGTCCGCTAACTATGGCTACACCTTC. It yields the protein CAWSRRSANYGYTF.

V is TRBV29-1 and J is TRBJ2-3, with TRBD2 matching over 10 bases. Germline CDR1 is SQVTM and CDR2 is ANQGSEA. This CDR3 has 17 amino acids. With 0 bases clipped from V and 8 bases from J, the junction kept 14 bases outside the gene matches. The CDR3 region is CSVEDYSLAGVLGTQYF. In DNA, the CDR3 is TGCAGCGTTGAAGATTATAGCCTAGCGGGAGTCCTGGGTACGCAGTATTTT.

There are a few counts of this clone. V gene TRBV7-2 combines with J gene TRBJ2-5, with 7 nucleotides matching TRBD2. The CDR3 is made up of 17 amino acids. Per germline, CDR1 SGHTA and CDR2 FQGNSA. V was clipped by 5 bases and J by 2 bases; unmatched bases: 14. The CDR3 coding sequence is TGTGCCAGCAGCCAACCGAGGACTAGAGTATGGCAAGAGACCCAGTACTTC. This codes for CASSQPRTRVWQETQYF.

This chain connects TRBV5-1 to TRBJ2-1; 9 nucleotides align to TRBD2. Germline V CDR1 and CDR2: SGHRS, YFSETQ. V shed 7 bases, J shed 6 bases, and the junction held 8 bases outside the gene matches. This CDR3 comprises 14 residues. The CDR3 loop reads CASQLGTSSNEQFF. The CDR3 DNA reads TGCGCCAGCCAGCTCGGGACTAGCAGCAATGAGCAGTTCTTC.

This clone was seen only a few times. This chain connects TRBV11-1 to TRBJ1-1, with 8 bases fitting TRBD1. The CDR3 sequence is 13 residues long. The V gene's germline CDR1 is SGHAT and CDR2 FQDESV (reference sequence). J gave up 7 bases and V 5 bases, and 6 bases lay outside the gene matches. Here the CDR3 reads CASSGWTGREAFF. The CDR3 DNA reads as TGTGCCAGCAGCGGCTGGACAGGGCGTGAAGCTTTCTTT.

J is TRBJ2-7 and V is TRBV27; possible D gene TRBD2, 6 bases. Germline V gene data show CDR1 as MNHEY and CDR2 as SMNVEV (reference sequence). Trimming cost V 6 bases and J 2 bases, with 17 bases left between them. The CDR3 spans 15 residues. CDR3 amino acids: CASSPRAGDPYEQYF. The CDR3, as DNA: TGTGCCAGCAGCCCGAGAGCGGGCGACCCCTACGAGCAGTACTTC.

Only a few counts were recorded for this clone. V is TRBV7-3 and J is TRBJ2-3, with 9 nucleotides matching TRBD2. V shed 1 base, J shed 6 bases, and the junction held 8 bases outside the gene matches. This CDR3 is 16 amino acids long. Germline CDR1 and CDR2: SGHTA and FQGTGA. CDR3 loop: CASSLMGTSFLDTQYF. The CDR3 nucleotides are TGTGCCAGCAGCTTAATGGGGACTAGCTTTTTGGATACGCAGTATTTT.

This sequence joins TRBV18 and TRBJ2-3; 7 positions agree with TRBD1. Germline V gives CDR1 KGHSH, CDR2 LQKENI. With V trimmed by 3 bases and J by 4 bases, 7 bases remained unmatched. This CDR3 contains 15 residues. The CDR3 nucleotides read TGTGCCAGCTCACCCTCGGACAGGTGGGCAGATACGCAGTATTTT. It yields the protein CASSPSDRWADTQYF. Filled out from reference TRBV18 and TRBJ2-3, the complete variable domain reads NAGVMQNPRHLVRRRGQEARLRCSPMKGHSHVYWYRQLPEEGLKFMVYLQKENIIDESGMPKERFSAEFPKEGPSILRIQQVVRGDSAAYFCASSPSDRWADTQYFGPGTRLTVL.

The rearrangement joins TRBV27 to TRBJ1-2; TRBD1 is a possible D gene (6 bases). The CDR3 is made up of 15 amino acids. Trimming stripped 6 bases from V and 0 bases from J, with 14 bases between. Germline V CDR1 and CDR2: MNHEY, SMNVEV (reference sequence). The CDR3 coding sequence is TGTGCCAGCAGCGGCAGGGGATGGCCTAACTATGGCTACACCTTC. Protein product: CASSGRGWPNYGYTF.

This clone was counted between two and nine times. The chain employs TRBV7-7 and TRBJ2-2; 8 bases line up with TRBD1. The ends lost 2 bases at V and 3 bases at J; junction bases unmatched: 2. This CDR3 spans 15 amino acids. Germline assignment: CDR1 SSHAT and CDR2 FNYEAQ (reference sequence). In DNA form, the CDR3 reads TGTGCCAGCAGCTTACAGGGGGCGGACACCGGGGAGCTGTTTTTT. Its translation: CASSLQGADTGELFF.